The 21 T cell receptor beta chains below all came from one sample that was sequenced in a study of cytomegalovirus exposure and HLA in healthy donors. The primer mix had 60 Vbeta and 13 Jbeta primers. The table came from immunoSEQ multiplex PCR; TCRdb's copy has only in-frame clones and leaves some out. The sample includes around 64,000 clones, approximately 92% of them seen just once. The sample comprised PBMCs. Receptors originate from a woman younger than 45 in good health and CMV-seropositive.

This chain links TRBV6-5 with TRBJ1-2; the match to TRBD1 covers 8 bases. V trimming: 4 bases; J trimming: 7 bases; junction bases outside the gene matches: 11. The germline V gene encodes CDR1 MNHEY and CDR2 SVGAGI. This CDR3 region has 15 residues. The DNA for the CDR3 is TGTGCCAGCAGTTCCAGGACAGGGAAAAGTCGTGGCTACACCTTC. Protein product: CASSSRTGKSRGYTF.

This chain links TRBV28 with TRBJ2-3; D not certain. The germline V and J ends were trimmed by 2 bases and 5 bases, with 8 bases remaining between them. The length of the CDR3 is 13 residues. Germline lookup yields CDR1 MDHEN and CDR2 SYDVKM. CDR3 DNA: TGTGCCAGCAGTTTACGCCAGGTAGATACGCAGTATTTT. Translation: CASSLRQVDTQYF.

The chain uses TRBV5-1 and TRBJ2-5, with D tentatively TRBD2 (6 bases). The CDR3 runs to 13 residues. Between the trimmed V and J ends, which lost 4 bases and 7 bases, there was a span of 14 bases. Germline CDR1 reads SGHRS; CDR2 reads YFSETQ. Written as DNA, the CDR3 is TGCGCCAGCAGCCAACCGACCGGGGGGACCCAGTACTTC. Residues: CASSQPTGGTQYF.

The chain links TRBV14 to TRBJ2-1, with 7 nucleotides matching TRBD1. V dropped 5 bases and J dropped 10; count of bases not matched to a gene: 8. The CDR3 is 13 amino acids. Germline-derived CDR1 and CDR2 are SGHDN and FVKESK. The chain's CDR3 is CASSEQGYGEQFF. The CDR3 DNA follows: TGTGCCAGCAGCGAACAGGGGTACGGGGAGCAGTTCTTC.

CDR3 nucleotides: TGCGCCAGCAGCTTGGAGGCAGGATCCTACAATGAGCAGTTCTTC. Translated: CASSLEAGSYNEQFF. The J gene is TRBJ2-1, the V gene TRBV5-1; the D is unclear. The germline V gene encodes CDR1 SGHRS and CDR2 YFSETQ. The CDR3 runs 15 residues. Trimming removed 0 bases from V and 1 base from J, with 8 bases in between.

The chain joins TRBV11-2 to TRBJ2-7, with TRBD1 matching 10 bases. CDR1 is SGHAT, CDR2 FQNNGV, per germline. The CDR3 is 15 residues long. After removal of 4 bases from V and 3 bases from J, the junction contained 6 bases not matched to a gene. As DNA, the CDR3 is TGTGCCAGCAGCTCGCTGGGACAGGGGAGCTACGAGCAGTACTTC. Translation: CASSSLGQGSYEQYF. The complete variable domain, with remaining parts taken from reference TRBV11-2 and TRBJ2-7, reads EAGVAQSPRYKIIEKRQSVAFWCNPISGHATLYWYQQILGQGPKLLIQFQNNGVVDDSQLPKDRFSAERLKGVDSTLKIQPAKLEDSAVYLCASSSLGQGSYEQYFGPGTRLTVT.

This clone has just a few counts. CDR3 nucleotide sequence: TGTGCCAGCAGGGGGACAGGGCAGGAGTACGAGCAGTACTTC. It translates to CASRGTGQEYEQYF. The chain is built from TRBV27 and TRBJ2-7, with TRBD1 matching 9 bases. This CDR3 comprises 14 residues. The germline V gene has CDR1 MNHEY and CDR2 SMNVEV (reference sequence). V shed 6 bases and J 4 bases; nucleotides not matched to a gene: 7.

J is TRBJ2-1 and V is TRBV5-1; no reliable D call. The CDR3 sequence is 15 residues long. The ends were cut back, 2 bases at V and 1 base at J, with 10 bases in the middle. The germline V gene has CDR1 SGHRS and CDR2 YFSETQ. CDR3 nucleotide sequence: TGCGCCAGCAGCTTATTCACGGGTTCCTACAATGAGCAGTTCTTC. This codes for CASSLFTGSYNEQFF. Combining the CDR3 with reference TRBV5-1 and TRBJ2-1 gives the whole variable domain KAGVTQTPRYLIKTRGQQVTLSCSPISGHRSVSWYQQTPGQGLQFLFEYFSETQRNKGNFPGRFSGRQFSNSRSEMNVSTLELGDSALYLCASSLFTGSYNEQFFGPGTRLTVL.

The V gene is TRBV5-1, the J gene TRBJ2-3, with D possibly TRBD1 on 5 matching bases. V was clipped by 2 bases and J by 7 bases, with 14 bases between them. CDR3 length: 14 amino acids. CDR1 and CDR2 (germline): SGHRS, YFSETQ. The CDR3 nucleotides are TGCGCCAGCAGCTTTCCGACAGAACCTAATACGCAGTATTTT. This gives the protein CASSFPTEPNTQYF.

The chain couples TRBV29-1 to TRBJ1-4, with 8 bases lining up with TRBD1. The V segment lost 7 bases and the J segment 7 bases; nucleotides outside the gene matches: 8. The CDR3 covers 13 residues. Germline loops: CDR1 SQVTM, CDR2 ANQGSEA. The CDR3 DNA reads as TGCAGCGCCGGAAACAGGGGGAGTGAAAAACTGTTTTTT. Its translation is CSAGNRGSEKLFF. Drawing the rest from reference TRBV29-1 and TRBJ1-4, the complete variable domain is SAVISQKPSRDICQRGTSLTIQCQVDSQVTMMFWYRQQPGQSLTLIATANQGSEATYESGFVIDKFPISRPNLTFSTLTVSNMSPEDSSIYLCSAGNRGSEKLFFGSGTQLSVL.

This chain joins TRBV5-4 and TRBJ2-1, with 7 bases matching TRBD2. The junction had 2 bases not matched to a gene; V was cut back by 4 bases and J by 7 bases. Germline CDR1 reads SGHNT; CDR2 reads YYREEE (reference sequence). This CDR3 region has 12 residues. The CDR3 spells CASSRGGNEQFF. The CDR3 DNA reads TGTGCCAGCAGCCGGGGAGGGAATGAGCAGTTCTTC.

The chain has TRBV2 and TRBJ2-2, with D possibly being TRBD1 (6 bases). This CDR3 has 13 residues. Per the germline V gene, CDR1 is SNHLY and CDR2 is FYNNEI. The ends were cut back, 5 bases at V and 4 bases at J, with 8 bases in the middle. DNA of the CDR3: TGTGCCAGCAGTAAGGACAGCACCGGGGAGCTGTTTTTT. It is translated as CASSKDSTGELFF.

This clone has just one count. CDR3 protein: CASRTGLEQPQHF. CDR3 sequence (DNA): TGTGCCAGCAGAACAGGGTTGGAACAGCCCCAGCATTTT. The chain is built from TRBV6-5 and TRBJ1-5, with D maybe TRBD1 (6 bases). Germline V CDR1 and CDR2: MNHEY, SVGAGI. V shed 6 bases and J shed 7 bases, with 13 bases lying between them. The CDR3 totals 13 residues.

The chain carries TRBV19 and TRBJ2-1, with 10 bases aligning to TRBD2. This CDR3 region has 14 residues. J gave up 0 bases and V 7 bases, and 0 bases lay outside the gene matches. The V gene's germline CDR1 is LNHDA and CDR2 SQIVND (reference sequence). The CDR3 loop is CASIAGGSYNEQFF. The DNA for the CDR3 is TGTGCCAGTATAGCGGGAGGCTCCTACAATGAGCAGTTCTTC.

CDR3 in DNA: TGTGCCAGCAGCCCCAGCGGGAGTCGTTCCCATGAGCAGTTCTTC. Translating gives CASSPSGSRSHEQFF. The rearrangement uses TRBV7-9 and TRBJ2-1; 8 positions agree with TRBD2. J was trimmed by 8 bases and V by 5 bases; bases with no gene match: 11. This CDR3 has 15 residues. CDR1 and CDR2 from the germline V gene are SEHNR and FQNEAQ (reference sequence).

Concerning this clone itself: The same CDR3 arises from other DNA sequences in this sample as well. The chain couples TRBV28 to TRBJ2-7, with D possibly matching TRBD2 (5 bases). V lost 3 bases and J lost 5, with 14 bases in between. Germline CDR1 reads MDHEN; CDR2 reads SYDVKM. The CDR3 has 14 residues. The CDR3 loop reads CASSFTPSLHEQYF. CDR3 coding DNA: TGTGCCAGCAGTTTTACGCCTAGCCTACACGAGCAGTACTTC.

This rearrangement joins TRBV5-1 to TRBJ2-2; 8 bases align to TRBD2. Germline CDR1 SGHRS, CDR2 YFSETQ. The CDR3 extends over 16 amino acids. Trimming removed 2 bases from V and 6 bases from J; junction bases left unmatched: 9. The CDR3 DNA reads TGCGCCAGCAGCTTTCAAGGAGCGGGAGTGTCCGGGGAGCTGTTTTTT. Translation gives CASSFQGAGVSGELFF.

This clone was counted once. The V gene is TRBV11-2, the J gene TRBJ1-1; 9 bases match TRBD1. CDR1 and CDR2 from the germline V gene are SGHAT and FQNNGV. Trimming removed 5 bases from V and 8 bases from J; junction bases left unmatched: 9. The length of the CDR3 is 14 residues. CDR3 DNA sequence: TGTGCCAGCAGCCCCGCGGACAGGGGTACCGAAGCTTTCTTT. Amino acids: CASSPADRGTEAFF. The full variable domain, completed using reference TRBV11-2 and TRBJ1-1, is EAGVAQSPRYKIIEKRQSVAFWCNPISGHATLYWYQQILGQGPKLLIQFQNNGVVDDSQLPKDRFSAERLKGVDSTLKIQPAKLEDSAVYLCASSPADRGTEAFFGQGTRLTVV.

In nucleotides, the CDR3 is TGTGCCAGCAGTCTGGGGGCAGGCGAGCAGTACTTC. Translating it yields CASSLGAGEQYF. The chain joins TRBV28 to TRBJ2-7, with D possibly being TRBD1 (6 bases). The V and J ends lost 5 bases and 6 bases respectively, with 11 bases between them. Germline loops: CDR1 MDHEN, CDR2 SYDVKM. This CDR3 has 12 residues.

This clone was counted a single time. The chain joins TRBV7-9 to TRBJ2-1; 7 nucleotides agree with TRBD2. The CDR3 has 13 amino acids. CDR1 is SEHNR and CDR2 is FQNEAQ in the germline V gene (reference sequence). The V and J ends lost 1 base and 12 bases, in that order; junction bases with no gene match: 6. The CDR3 DNA is TGTGCCAGCAGCTTAGAGGGAGGGTTTGGGCAGTTCTTC. It encodes CASSLEGGFGQFF.

This clone was found once. This sequence joins TRBV6-5 and TRBJ1-4; D remains ambiguous. V was cut by 0 bases and J by 5 bases, with 13 bases left in between. This CDR3 is built from 16 residues. CDR1 and CDR2 (germline): MNHEY, SVGAGI. DNA for the CDR3: TGTGCCAGCAGTTACTCTTTTTTCAGGCGCAATGAAAAACTGTTTTTT. It translates to CASSYSFFRRNEKLFF.